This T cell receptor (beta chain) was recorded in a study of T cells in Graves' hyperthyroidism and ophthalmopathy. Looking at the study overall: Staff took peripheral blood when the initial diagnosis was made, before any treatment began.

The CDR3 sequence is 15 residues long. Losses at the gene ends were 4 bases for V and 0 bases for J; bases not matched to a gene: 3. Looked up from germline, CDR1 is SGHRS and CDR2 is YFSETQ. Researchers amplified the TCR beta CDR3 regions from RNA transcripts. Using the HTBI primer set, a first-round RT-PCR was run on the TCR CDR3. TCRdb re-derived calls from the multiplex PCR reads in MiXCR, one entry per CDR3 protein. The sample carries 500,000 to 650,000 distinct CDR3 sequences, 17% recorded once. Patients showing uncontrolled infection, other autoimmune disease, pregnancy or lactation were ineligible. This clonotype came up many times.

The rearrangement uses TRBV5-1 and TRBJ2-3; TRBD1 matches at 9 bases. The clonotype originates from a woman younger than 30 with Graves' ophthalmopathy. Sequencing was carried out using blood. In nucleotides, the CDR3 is TGCGCCAGCAGCGGGACAGGGACTAGCACAGATACGCAGTATTTT. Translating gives CASSGTGTSTDTQYF. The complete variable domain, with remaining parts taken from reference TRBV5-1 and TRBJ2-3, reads KAGVTQTPRYLIKTRGQQVTLSCSPISGHRSVSWYQQTPGQGLQFLFEYFSETQRNKGNFPGRFSGRQFSNSRSEMNVSTLELGDSALYLCASSGTGTSTDTQYFGPGTRLTVL.